Included here is one TCR beta chain sequence, with context. Trimming cost V 0 bases and J 3 bases; bases outside gene matches: 6. Germline loops: CDR1 SGHKS, CDR2 YYEKEE (reference sequence). The CDR3 spans 17 residues. This sample was included in a study of OX40 agonist ivuxolimab in advanced cancers. Study overall: All patients had ivuxolimab intravenously every 2 weeks at 0.01 to 10 mg/kg. Prior checkpoint blockade (anti-PD-1, anti-PD-L1 or anti-CTLA-4) was permitted; approximately 40% had it. Three patients showed partial responses: one hepatocellular carcinoma and two cutaneous melanoma cases.

Profiling relied on immunoSEQ multiplex PCR, and the TCRdb table lists in-frame clones only, not all of them. The sample has roughly 46,000 clones, around 84% seen once. The chain is built from TRBV5-5 and TRBJ1-2, with 12 bases identical to TRBD1. The input for sequencing was CD4+ or CD8+ T cells sorted from blood, taken in a trial of the OX40 agonist ivuxolimab. This TCR derives from an adult with an advanced solid tumor such as melanoma, head and neck, liver or kidney cancer. CDR3 sequence (DNA): TGTGCCAGCAGCTTGGAATGGGACAGGGGGCGAGACTATGGCTACACCTTC. It specifies CASSLEWDRGRDYGYTF. The whole variable domain, remainder taken from reference TRBV5-5 and TRBJ1-2, is DAGVTQSPTHLIKTRGQQVTLRCSPISGHKSVSWYQQVLGQGPQFIFQYYEKEERGRGNFPDRFSARQFPNYSSELNVNALLLGDSALYLCASSLEWDRGRDYGYTFGSGTRLTVV.